This T cell receptor (beta chain) originates from a study of T-cell reconstitution after alpha-beta-depleted transplantation in children. The CDR3 is made up of 16 amino acids. Germline loops: CDR1 DFQATT, CDR2 SNEGSKA (reference sequence). General observations from the study: At the one-year point after transplant, T-cell counts and TCRbeta diversity were found to come mostly from T cells that had been newly produced. The origin of alpha-beta T cells about two months after transplant was reportedly several hundred expanded graft clones. High day-60 TCRbeta diversity in some patients came from surviving recipient T cells and thymic progenitors.

This clonotype was detected a few times. Its antigen is currently unknown. Researchers prepared the TCRbeta library using unique molecular identifiers, the study reports. From the PCR reads, TCRdb called clonotypes with MiXCR, one entry per CDR3 protein. The sample contains a few hundred thousand distinct CDR3 sequences, 10% to 15% of which appear only once. The chain carries TRBV20-1 and TRBJ2-3; 7 nucleotides agree with TRBD2. Sequenced material: PBMCs, mostly from graft donor cells, taken 360 days after TCRalphabeta/CD19-depleted stem cell transplant. The sequence came from a male patient younger than 18 who had a stem cell transplant for acute myeloid leukemia, so the T cells may come from the graft donor. DNA for the CDR3: TGCAGACCCCCGGGAAAAGCGGGATACGGCACAGATACGCAGTATTTT. This sequence encodes CRPPGKAGYGTDTQYF.